This T cell receptor beta chain emerged from a study of vaccination and CD4 T cells after COVID-19. General study results and limits: It was observed that, in convalescent patients, a median approximately 86% of reactive clones arose only post-vaccination.

To note about this clonotype: Its specificity is unknown.

Once obtained from cultured CD4+ T cells, the DNA was sequenced using the Oncomine TCR Beta short-read assay. Via MiXCR, TCRdb re-called the PCR reads, giving one row per CDR3 protein. The sample comprises under 20,000 distinct CDR3 sequences, 55% to 85% of which are singletons, and roughly 18% rests with the top ten. Treatment here: approximately nine-day PBMC culture with coronavirus spike peptide pools or control peptides (ViraFEST assay). This CDR3 is built from 13 residues. The V and J ends lost 7 bases and 5 bases, in that order; junction bases with no gene match: 5. Germline V CDR1 and CDR2: WNHNN, SYGVQD (reference sequence).

This chain links TRBV10-1 with TRBJ2-4, with 7 nucleotides matching TRBD1. The clonotype comes from a human donor who had recovered from COVID-19. Specimen: CD4+ T cells from blood, cultured in vitro. This CDR3 is CASNRQGENIQYF. CDR3 in DNA: TGCGCCAGCAATAGACAGGGAGAAAACATTCAGTACTTC.